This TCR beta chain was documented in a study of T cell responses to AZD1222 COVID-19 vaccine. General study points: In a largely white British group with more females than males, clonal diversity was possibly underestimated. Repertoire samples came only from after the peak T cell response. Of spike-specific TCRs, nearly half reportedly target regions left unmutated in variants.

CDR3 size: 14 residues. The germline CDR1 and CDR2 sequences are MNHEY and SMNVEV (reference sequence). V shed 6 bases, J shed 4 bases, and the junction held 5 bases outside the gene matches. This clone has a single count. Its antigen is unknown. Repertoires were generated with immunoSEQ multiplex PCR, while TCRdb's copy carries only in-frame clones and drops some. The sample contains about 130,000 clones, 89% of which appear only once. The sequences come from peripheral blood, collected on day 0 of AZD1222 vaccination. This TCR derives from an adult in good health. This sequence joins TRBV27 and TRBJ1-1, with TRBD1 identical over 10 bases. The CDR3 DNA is TGTGCCAGCAGCACGGACAGGGGGTTCACTGAAGCTTTCTTT. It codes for CASSTDRGFTEAFF.